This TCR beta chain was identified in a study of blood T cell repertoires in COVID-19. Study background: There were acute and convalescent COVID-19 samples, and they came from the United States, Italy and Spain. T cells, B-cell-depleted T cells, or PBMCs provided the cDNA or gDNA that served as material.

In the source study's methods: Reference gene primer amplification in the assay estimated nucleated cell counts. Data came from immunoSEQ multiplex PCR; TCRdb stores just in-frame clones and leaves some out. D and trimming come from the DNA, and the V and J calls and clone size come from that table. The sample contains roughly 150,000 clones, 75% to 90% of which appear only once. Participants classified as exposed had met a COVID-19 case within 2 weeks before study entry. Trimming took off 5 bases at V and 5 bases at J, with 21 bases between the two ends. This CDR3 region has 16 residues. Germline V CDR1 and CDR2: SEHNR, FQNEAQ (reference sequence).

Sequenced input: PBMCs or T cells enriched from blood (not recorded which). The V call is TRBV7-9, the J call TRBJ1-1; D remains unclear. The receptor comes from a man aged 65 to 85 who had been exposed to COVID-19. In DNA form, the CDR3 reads TGTGCCAGCAGCCACTCGGTAGCAGAGCGGGTTACTGAAGCTTTCTTT. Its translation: CASSHSVAERVTEAFF. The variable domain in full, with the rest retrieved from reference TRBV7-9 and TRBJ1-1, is DTGVSQNPRHKITKRGQNVTFRCDPISEHNRLYWYRQTLGQGPEFLTYFQNEAQLEKSRLLSDRFSAERPKGSFSTLEIQRTEQGDSAMYLCASSHSVAERVTEAFFGQGTRLTVV.